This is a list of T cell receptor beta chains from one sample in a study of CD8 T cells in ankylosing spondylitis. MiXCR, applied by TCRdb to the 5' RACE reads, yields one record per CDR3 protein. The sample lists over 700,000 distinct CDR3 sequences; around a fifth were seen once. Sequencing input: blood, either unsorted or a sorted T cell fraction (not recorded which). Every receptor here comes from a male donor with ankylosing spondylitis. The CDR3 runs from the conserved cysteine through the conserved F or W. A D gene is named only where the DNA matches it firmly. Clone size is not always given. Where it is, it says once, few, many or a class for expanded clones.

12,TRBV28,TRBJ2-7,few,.,TGTGCCAGCTCGGAGCGTACCTACGAGCAGTACTTC,CASSERTYEQYF
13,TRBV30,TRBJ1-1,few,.,TGTGCCTGGACTCTCCGGGAGGACACTGAAGCTTTCTTT,CAWTLREDTEAFF
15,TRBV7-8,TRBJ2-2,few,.,TGTGCCAGCCCCGGAGGTCGGGATGGGACCGGGGAGCTGTTTTTT,CASPGGRDGTGELFF
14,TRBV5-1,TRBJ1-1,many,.,TGTGCCAGCAGCTTAGTCGGAGGAAACACTGAAGCTTTCTTT,CASSLVGGNTEAFF
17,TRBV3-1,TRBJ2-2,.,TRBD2,TGTGCCAGCAGCCAAGGAGATAGCGGGAGGGCCAACGGGGAGCTGTTTTTT,CASSQGDSGRANGELFF
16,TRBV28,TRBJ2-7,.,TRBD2,TGTGCCAGCAGTTTATCAACGGGAGGGTCTGGGTACGAGCAGTACTTC,CASSLSTGGSGYEQYF
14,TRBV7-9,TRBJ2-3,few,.,TGTGCCAGCAGCTCACAGGGCGGGACAGATACGCAGTATTTT,CASSSQGGTDTQYF
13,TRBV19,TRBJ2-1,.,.,TGTGCCAGTAGTATAGGACCTTACAATGAGCAGTTCTTC,CASSIGPYNEQFF
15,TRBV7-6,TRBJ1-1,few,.,TGTGCCAGCAGCTTAGAAGGGACGGAGAACACTGAAGCTTTCTTT,CASSLEGTENTEAFF
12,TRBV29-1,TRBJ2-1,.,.,TGCAGCGTTGGTGGCTACAATCGGGAGCTGTTCTTC,CSVGGYNRELFF
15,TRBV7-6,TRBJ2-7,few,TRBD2,TGTGCCAGCAGCTTAGGTCCTAGCGGGAACTACGAGCAGTACTTC,CASSLGPSGNYEQYF